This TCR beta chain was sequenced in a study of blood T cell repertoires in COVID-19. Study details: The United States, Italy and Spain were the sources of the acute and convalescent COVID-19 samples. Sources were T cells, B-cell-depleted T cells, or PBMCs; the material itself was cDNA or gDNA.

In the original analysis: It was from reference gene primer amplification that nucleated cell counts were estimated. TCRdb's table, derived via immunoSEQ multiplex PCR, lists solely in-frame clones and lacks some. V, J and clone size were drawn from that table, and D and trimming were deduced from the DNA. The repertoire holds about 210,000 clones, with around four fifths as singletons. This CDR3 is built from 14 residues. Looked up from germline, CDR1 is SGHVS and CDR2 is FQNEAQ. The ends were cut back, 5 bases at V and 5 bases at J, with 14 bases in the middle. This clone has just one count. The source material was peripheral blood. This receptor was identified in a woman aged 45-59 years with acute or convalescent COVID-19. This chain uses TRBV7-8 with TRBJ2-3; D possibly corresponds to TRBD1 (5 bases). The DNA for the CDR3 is TGTGCCAGCAGCAGGGGCCCAAGCCAAGATACGCAGTATTTT. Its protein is CASSRGPSQDTQYF.